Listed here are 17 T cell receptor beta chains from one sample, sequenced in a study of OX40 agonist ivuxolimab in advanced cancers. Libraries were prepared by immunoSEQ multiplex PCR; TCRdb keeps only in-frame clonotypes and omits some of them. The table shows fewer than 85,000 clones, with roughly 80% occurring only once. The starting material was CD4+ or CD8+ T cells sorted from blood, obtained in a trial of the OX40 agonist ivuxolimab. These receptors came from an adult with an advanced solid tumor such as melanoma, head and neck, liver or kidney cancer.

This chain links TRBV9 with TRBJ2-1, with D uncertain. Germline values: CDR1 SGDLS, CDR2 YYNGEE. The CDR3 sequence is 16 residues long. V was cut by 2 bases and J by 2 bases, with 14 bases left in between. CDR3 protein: CASSVEPIKAYNEQFF. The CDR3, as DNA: TGTGCCAGCAGCGTTGAACCGATAAAGGCCTACAATGAGCAGTTCTTC.

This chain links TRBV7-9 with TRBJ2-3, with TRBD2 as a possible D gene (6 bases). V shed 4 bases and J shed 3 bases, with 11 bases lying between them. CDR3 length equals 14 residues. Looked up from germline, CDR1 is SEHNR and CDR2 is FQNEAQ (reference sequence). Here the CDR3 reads CASSSTRETDTQYF. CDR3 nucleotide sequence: TGTGCCAGCAGCTCTACCCGGGAGACAGATACGCAGTATTTT.

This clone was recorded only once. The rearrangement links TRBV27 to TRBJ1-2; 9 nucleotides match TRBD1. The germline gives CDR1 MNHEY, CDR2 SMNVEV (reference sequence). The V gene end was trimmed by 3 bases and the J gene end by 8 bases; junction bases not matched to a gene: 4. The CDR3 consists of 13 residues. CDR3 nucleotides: TGTGCCAGCAGTTTCTGGGACAGGGACGGCTACACCTTC. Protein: CASSFWDRDGYTF.

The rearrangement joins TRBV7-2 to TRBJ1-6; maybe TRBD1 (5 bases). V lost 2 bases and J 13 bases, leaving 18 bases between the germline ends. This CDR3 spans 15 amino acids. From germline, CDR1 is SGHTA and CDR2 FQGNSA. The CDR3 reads CASSLSGDPLLPLHF. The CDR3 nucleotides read TGTGCCAGCAGCTTATCGGGGGACCCACTCCTCCCCCTCCACTTT. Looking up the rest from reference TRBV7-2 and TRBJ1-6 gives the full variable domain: GAGVSQSPSNKVTEKGKDVELRCDPISGHTALYWYRQSLGQGLEFLIYFQGNSAPDKSGLPSDRFSAERTGGSVSTLTIQRTQQEDSAVYLCASSLSGDPLLPLHFGNGTRLTVT.

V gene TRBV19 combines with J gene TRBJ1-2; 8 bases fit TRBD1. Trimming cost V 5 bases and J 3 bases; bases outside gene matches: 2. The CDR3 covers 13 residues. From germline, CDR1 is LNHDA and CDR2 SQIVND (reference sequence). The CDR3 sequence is CASSPTGDYGYTF. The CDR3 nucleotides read TGTGCCAGTAGTCCGACAGGGGACTATGGCTACACCTTC. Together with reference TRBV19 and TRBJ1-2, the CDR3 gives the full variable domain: DGGITQSPKYLFRKEGQNVTLSCEQNLNHDAMYWYRQDPGQGLRLIYYSQIVNDFQKGDIAEGYSVSREKKESFPLTVTSAQKNPTAFYLCASSPTGDYGYTFGSGTRLTVV.

CDR3 residues: CASSAGQGSSYEQYF. DNA of the CDR3: TGTGCCAGCAGCGCAGGACAGGGAAGCTCCTACGAGCAGTACTTC. The chain uses TRBV7-6 and TRBJ2-7; 8 bases are a match to TRBD1. Losses at the gene ends were 5 bases for V and 0 bases for J; bases not matched to a gene: 6. The CDR3 sequence is 15 residues long. Germline V lookup: CDR1 SGHVS, CDR2 FNYEAQ.

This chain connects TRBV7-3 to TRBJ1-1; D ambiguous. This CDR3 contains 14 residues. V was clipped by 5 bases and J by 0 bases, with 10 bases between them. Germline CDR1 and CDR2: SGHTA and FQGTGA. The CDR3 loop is CASSLTSVNTEAFF. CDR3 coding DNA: TGTGCCAGCAGCCTCACGTCAGTGAACACTGAAGCTTTCTTT.

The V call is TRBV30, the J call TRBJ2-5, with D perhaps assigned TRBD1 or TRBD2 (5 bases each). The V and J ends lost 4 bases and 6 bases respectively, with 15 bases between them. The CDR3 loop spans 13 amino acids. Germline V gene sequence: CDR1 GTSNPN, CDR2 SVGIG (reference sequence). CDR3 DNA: TGTGCCTGGAATCCGGGACCGCCTCAGACCCAGTACTTC. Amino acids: CAWNPGPPQTQYF.

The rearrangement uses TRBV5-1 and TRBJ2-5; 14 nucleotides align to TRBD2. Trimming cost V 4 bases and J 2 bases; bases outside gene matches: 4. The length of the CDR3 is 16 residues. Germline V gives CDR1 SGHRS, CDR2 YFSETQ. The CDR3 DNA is TGCGCCAGCAGCCAGGGACTAGCGGGGGTACAAGAGACCCAGTACTTC. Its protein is CASSQGLAGVQETQYF.

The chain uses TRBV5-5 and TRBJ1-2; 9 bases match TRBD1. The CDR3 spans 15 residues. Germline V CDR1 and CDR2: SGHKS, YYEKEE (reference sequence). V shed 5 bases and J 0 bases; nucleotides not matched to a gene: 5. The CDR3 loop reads CASRGQGASNYGYTF. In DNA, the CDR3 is TGTGCCAGCAGGGGACAGGGCGCCTCTAACTATGGCTACACCTTC.

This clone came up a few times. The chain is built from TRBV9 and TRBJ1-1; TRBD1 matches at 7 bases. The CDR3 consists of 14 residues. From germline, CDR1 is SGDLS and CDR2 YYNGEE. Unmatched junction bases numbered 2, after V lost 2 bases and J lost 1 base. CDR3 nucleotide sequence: TGTGCCAGCAGCGTGGGACAGCCGAACACTGAAGCTTTCTTT. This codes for CASSVGQPNTEAFF.

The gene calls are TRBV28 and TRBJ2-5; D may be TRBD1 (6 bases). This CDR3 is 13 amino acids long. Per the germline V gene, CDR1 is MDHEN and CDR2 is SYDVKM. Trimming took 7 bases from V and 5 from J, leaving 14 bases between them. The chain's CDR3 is CASTRDIGETQYF. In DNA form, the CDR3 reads TGTGCCAGCACCCGGGACATAGGCGAGACCCAGTACTTC.

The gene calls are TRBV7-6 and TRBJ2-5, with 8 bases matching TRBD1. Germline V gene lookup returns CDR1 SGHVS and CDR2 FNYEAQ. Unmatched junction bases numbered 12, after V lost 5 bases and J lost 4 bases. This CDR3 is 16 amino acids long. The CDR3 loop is CASSPRDRWRGETQYF. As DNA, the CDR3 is TGTGCCAGCAGCCCTAGGGACAGGTGGCGCGGAGAGACCCAGTACTTC.

This chain's CDR3 is CASSYSVLTDGYTF. The CDR3 coding sequence is TGTGCCAGCAGTTACTCCGTCCTCACGGATGGCTACACCTTC. V and J are TRBV6-5 and TRBJ1-2; no definite D call. Germline CDR1 and CDR2: MNHEY and SVGAGI. The CDR3 has 14 residues. V was shortened by 0 bases and J by 6 bases, with 11 bases between the two germline ends.

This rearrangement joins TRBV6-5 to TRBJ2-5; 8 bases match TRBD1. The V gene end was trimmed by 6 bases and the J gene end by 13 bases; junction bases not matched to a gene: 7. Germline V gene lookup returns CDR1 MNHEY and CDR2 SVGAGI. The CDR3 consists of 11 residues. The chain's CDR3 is CASSPGQGWYF. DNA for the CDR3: TGTGCCAGCAGCCCTGGACAGGGTTGGTACTTC.

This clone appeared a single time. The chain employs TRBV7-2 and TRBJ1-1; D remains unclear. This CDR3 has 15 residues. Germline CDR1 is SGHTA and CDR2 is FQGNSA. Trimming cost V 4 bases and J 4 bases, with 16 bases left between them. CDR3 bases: TGTGCCAGCAGCTCTAATTGGGGTCTTAGCACTGAAGCTTTCTTT. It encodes CASSSNWGLSTEAFF.

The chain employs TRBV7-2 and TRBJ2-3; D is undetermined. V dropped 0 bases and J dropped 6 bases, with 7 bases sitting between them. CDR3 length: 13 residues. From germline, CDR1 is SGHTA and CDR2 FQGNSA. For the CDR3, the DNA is TGTGCCAGCAGCTTAGCGAAAGGGGATACGCAGTATTTT. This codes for CASSLAKGDTQYF.